This T cell receptor beta chain was obtained from a study of T cells after posttransplantation cyclophosphamide. Cyclophosphamide on days +3 and +4 followed busulfan-fludarabine conditioning and a marrow graft. Some clones are missing from TCRdb's copy, which holds only in-frame ones; the method was immunoSEQ multiplex PCR. The sample shows roughly 3,000 clones, none of them appearing just once. Points from the study as a whole: Donor CD8+ memory clones often dominated recipient blood repertoires at later times. Skin or GI-infiltrating T cells shared few TRB sequences with blood. After PTCy, TRB diversity resembled that of CNI/methotrexate controls.

This clone was detected many times. No antigen is known for it. The V segment lost 6 bases and the J segment 3 bases; nucleotides outside the gene matches: 5. The CDR3 loop spans 14 amino acids. Germline V gene sequence: CDR1 SEHNR, CDR2 FQNEAQ (reference sequence). This TCR was sampled from a female patient aged 45-65 years who received an allogeneic stem cell transplant from a related donor, was CMV-positive, and had no GVHD. Some T cells may have originated in the graft donor. Here the sequenced sample was PBMCs, taken after allogeneic stem cell transplant with posttransplant cyclophosphamide. The V gene is TRBV7-9, the J gene TRBJ1-2; 9 nucleotides align to TRBD1. The CDR3 region is CASRGDREDYGYTF. DNA of the CDR3: TGTGCCAGCAGGGGGGACAGGGAAGACTATGGCTACACCTTC.